What follows describes a single T cell receptor beta chain. The antigen is unknown. These data originate in a study of shared clonotypes between healthy human individuals. The wider study: CD4 naive and CD4 memory each took three plates per donor, while CD8 naive took two and CD8 memory one. Study outcomes and limitations: Naive subsets, compared against memory subsets, generally had larger estimated richness values.

CD45RA-negative memory and CD45RA+ naive subsets were split from the CD4+ cells. Roughly 30,000 T cell genomes (roughly 0.2 ug DNA) went into each sorted-subset replicate. Some clones are missing from TCRdb's copy, which holds only in-frame ones; the method was immunoSEQ multiplex PCR. The sample has 2,500,000 or so clones; around nine tenths are singletons. Source material: naive CD4+ T cells sorted from blood. The subset here: CD45RA+ positively selected. This TCR was sampled from a man aged 18 to 29 in good health.

The CDR3 region has the DNA TGTGCCCATGGTCGGGGGAGGGCTGAGCAGTTCTTC. Its translation is CAHGRGRAEQFF. This chain uses TRBV6-5 with TRBJ2-1, with 7 bases matching TRBD2. The CDR3 loop spans 12 amino acids. V was clipped by 11 bases and J by 9 bases; unmatched bases: 10. Germline V lookup: CDR1 MNHEY, CDR2 SVGAGI.